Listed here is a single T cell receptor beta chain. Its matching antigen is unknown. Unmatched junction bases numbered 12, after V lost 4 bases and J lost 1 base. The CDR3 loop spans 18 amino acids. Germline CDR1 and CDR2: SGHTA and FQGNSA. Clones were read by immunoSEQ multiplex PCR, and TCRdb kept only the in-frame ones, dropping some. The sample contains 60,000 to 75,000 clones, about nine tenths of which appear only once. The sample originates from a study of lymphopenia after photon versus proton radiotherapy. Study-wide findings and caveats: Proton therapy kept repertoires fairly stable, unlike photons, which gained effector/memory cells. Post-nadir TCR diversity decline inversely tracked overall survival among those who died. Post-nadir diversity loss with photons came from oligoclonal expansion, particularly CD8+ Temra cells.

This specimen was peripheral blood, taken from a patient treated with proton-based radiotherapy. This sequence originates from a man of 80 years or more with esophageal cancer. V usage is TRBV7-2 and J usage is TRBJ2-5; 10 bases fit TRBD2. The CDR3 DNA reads TGTGCCAGCAGCTCCTGGGCTAGCGGGGGATACAGCCAAGAGACCCAGTACTTC. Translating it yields CASSSWASGGYSQETQYF.